The clone carrying this T cell receptor beta chain occurred once. The antigen is undetermined. Arm-PCR of CDR3 regions and iRepertoire HTBI primers were the basis on which TCR beta libraries were built. In the original analysis: Sequenced samples collectively carried some 60 TRBV and 15 or so TRBJ segments. One entry per CDR3 protein results from TCRdb running MiXCR on the multiplex PCR reads. The V and J calls were determined by TCRdb, not by the authors. The sample lists about 610,000 distinct CDR3 sequences, about 16% occurring once. The CDR3 contains 22 residues. Trimming took 5 bases from V and 0 from J; bases not matched to a gene: 18. CDR1 MNHEY and CDR2 SMNVEV come from the germline V gene (reference sequence). The data were obtained in a study of regulatory T cells in long-lasting Graves disease. The study, taken as a whole, reports: Sharing of public clonotypes was greater in persistent patients (2,741) than in new patients (roughly 1,000). Favoring TRBV28, TRBJ1-2 and TRBJ2-5 was a feature seen in persistent disease.

The time point is: newly diagnosed GD, antithyroid drugs for less than 3 months. The TCR library was made from RNA that had been extracted from PBMCs in TRIzol. These data were also reused for a study on T cells in Graves' hyperthyroidism and ophthalmopathy. As reported in that work: Newly diagnosed hyperthyroidism patients aged 18 to 65 years had disease lasting under 2 months.

V and J are TRBV27 and TRBJ2-3; 15 bases are shared with TRBD2. The sample in question was peripheral blood mononuclear cells (PBMCs), obtained at new diagnosis, from a patient treated with antithyroid drugs. The clonotype originates from a man aged 18 to 35 with Graves disease. CDR3 sequence reads: CASSLVPSSGTSGRFSTDTQYF. The CDR3 region has the DNA TGTGCCAGCAGTCTAGTGCCCTCATCCGGGACTAGCGGGAGGTTCAGCACAGATACGCAGTATTTT.